A selection of T cell receptor beta chains follows, all from one sample in a study of Ad26.COV2.S vaccination and SARS-CoV-2 variants. Sequencing was performed with immunoSEQ multiplex PCR; in TCRdb, only in-frame clones are kept and a portion is missing. The repertoire includes fewer than 500,000 clones, 89% of them detected once, and about 2.5% sits in the top ten. The sequencing used peripheral blood, collected in a trial of Ad26.COV2.S vaccine versus placebo. The receptors stem from a person aged 18-65 years who received the Ad26.COV2.S COVID-19 vaccine or a placebo. Each CDR3 is given without its conserved first and last residue. Only some rows state a clone size, as once, few, many or a class for expanded clones.

j_call | v_call | clone_size | cdr3_aa
TRBJ1-2 | TRBV28 | . | ASSSPAGRSDGYT
TRBJ2-7 | TRBV7-8 | . | ASSSGGFSGYEQY
TRBJ2-4 | TRBV21-1 | once | ASSSRGIQY
TRBJ1-1 | TRBV7-9 | . | ASSSTGVRAEAF
TRBJ2-3 | TRBV6-2/TRBV6-3 | . | ASSYGLAETDTQY
TRBJ1-1 | TRBV7-8 | . | ASSLVWTEAF
TRBJ1-1 | TRBV10-3 | . | AISDPTGYTEAF
TRBJ2-1 | TRBV18 | . | ASSLHQGTYNEQF
TRBJ1-3 | TRBV2 | . | ASSPFRDSLLGNTIY
TRBJ1-3 | TRBV4-1 | . | ASSQLFRANTIY
TRBJ1-1 | TRBV23-1 | . | ASSQSRPEDTEAF
TRBJ2-2 | TRBV18 | few | ASSSQGTGAGGELF
TRBJ2-1 | TRBV30 | . | AWTPKTSGRAAEQF
TRBJ2-7 | TRBV6-6 | . | ASSYSVYEQY
TRBJ1-4 | TRBV5-1 | . | ASSLMAAGREKLF
TRBJ2-7 | TRBV6-2/TRBV6-3 | . | ASSYEAGDTYEQY
TRBJ2-2 | TRBV3-1/TRBV3-2 | . | ASSLGGARELF
TRBJ2-2 | TRBV2 | . | ASSARLRNTGELF
TRBJ2-2 | TRBV27 | . | ASSFSWGQSTNTGELF
TRBJ2-2 | TRBV6-7 | . | ASSYLAGWTGELF
TRBJ2-1 | TRBV28 | . | ASSPVPPSYNEQF
TRBJ2-1 | TRBV5-1 | . | ASSLMGAGGYNEQF